The clone carrying this T cell receptor beta chain showed up just a few times. The antigen is unknown. The data belong to a study of shared clonotypes between healthy human individuals. Whole-study findings and limits: Researchers sampled blood only, noting tissue repertoires likely differ.

The authors loaded about 200 ng DNA, roughly 33,000 T cell genomes, into sorted-subset replicate PCRs. Measured with immunoSEQ multiplex PCR; TCRdb has only the in-frame clones, and not every one. This sample has around 700,000 clones, with about 74% found just once. Specimen: memory CD4+ T cells sorted from blood. Subset indicated: CD45RA-negative fraction. This receptor was taken from a woman in her twenties or thirties in good health.

The DNA for the CDR3 is TGCGCCAGCAGCTGGTCACAGGGGGTCGGCTACGAGCAGTACTTC. The encoded protein is CASSWSQGVGYEQYF. The V gene is TRBV5-1, the J gene TRBJ2-7, with 8 bases identical to TRBD1. This CDR3 comprises 15 residues. V gave up 3 bases and J gave up 3 bases; unmatched junction bases: 8. Germline V gene sequence: CDR1 SGHRS, CDR2 YFSETQ.